This T cell receptor (beta chain) originates from a study of blood T cell repertoires in COVID-19. The table came from immunoSEQ multiplex PCR; TCRdb's copy has only in-frame clones and leaves some out. Of approximately 230,000 clones listed, around 84% were seen once; the top ten hold over 1.5%. Researchers sorted participants into cohorts using their self-reported clinical history. Among Cohort 3 donors, those recovered had two negative PCRs, clearance, or symptom resolution. The CDR3 has 15 amino acids. Germline V gene data show CDR1 as MNHEY and CDR2 as SMNVEV (reference sequence). With 0 bases removed from V and 3 bases from J, the gap between germline ends came to 11 bases.

The sequence was collected from a man aged 40-49 years who had recovered from COVID-19. Material: PBMCs or T cells enriched from blood (not recorded which). The gene calls are TRBV27 and TRBJ1-1, with D tentatively TRBD1 (5 bases). The CDR3 reads CASSLSGVGDTEAFF. The CDR3 DNA follows: TGTGCCAGCAGTTTATCAGGAGTAGGGGACACTGAAGCTTTCTTT.